Following are 8 T cell receptor beta chains from one sample sequenced in a study of T-cell memory formation after mild COVID-19 (dated by TCRdb to the early 2020s). Receptor amplification or capture employed 5' RACE. TCRdb lists the instrument as Illumina NovaSeq 6000. TCRdb reran the public reads through fastp at Q25 and MiXCR, keeping productive beta chains. Under each unique CDR3 protein, matching rows form one entry showing the most common genes and DNA. This sample lists approximately 300,000 distinct CDR3 sequences; about 16% were detected once. The ten largest account for about a fifth of the sample. Material for sequencing was PBMCs or a T cell subset sorted from them (not recorded which). The receptors were gathered from a young man who had mild COVID-19 (a few samples of this study predate the infection). The sample titles of this study are shuffled in the database, so cell type and time point are left out; the donor was told from shared clones.

The chain has TRBV7-2 and TRBJ1-2; D is possibly TRBD1 (6 bases). Between the trimmed V and J ends, which lost 5 bases and 4 bases, there was a span of 14 bases. Germline lookup yields CDR1 SGHTA and CDR2 FQGNSA. The CDR3 consists of 14 residues. The CDR3 DNA reads TGTGCCAGCAGCCTAAATACAGGGACCTATGGCTACACCTTC. It translates to CASSLNTGTYGYTF.

The chain links TRBV7-2 to TRBJ1-2; D not resolved. This CDR3 comprises 13 residues. Germline V gives CDR1 SGHTA, CDR2 FQGNSA. V lost 3 bases, J lost 7 bases, and 12 bases lay in between. The CDR3 DNA reads TGTGCCAGCAGCTTTGGGCTTTCGGCTGGCTACACCTTC. The encoded protein is CASSFGLSAGYTF.

This sequence joins TRBV7-2 and TRBJ1-5, with unresolved D. Trimming took 4 bases from V and 4 from J, leaving 17 bases between them. This CDR3 region has 16 residues. Germline values: CDR1 SGHTA, CDR2 FQGNSA. The CDR3 reads CASSSSVGRSNQPQHF. CDR3 coding DNA: TGTGCCAGCAGCTCGTCCGTCGGCAGATCTAATCAGCCCCAGCATTTT.

This rearrangement joins TRBV7-2 to TRBJ1-1, with a possible D match to TRBD1 (6 bases). The ends were cut back, 7 bases at V and 5 bases at J, with 11 bases in the middle. The CDR3 covers 12 residues. The germline V gene encodes CDR1 SGHTA and CDR2 FQGNSA. This chain's CDR3 is CASTEQGTEAFF. CDR3 DNA: TGTGCCAGCACCGAACAGGGTACTGAAGCTTTCTTT. Together with reference TRBV7-2 and TRBJ1-1, the CDR3 gives the full variable domain: GAGVSQSPSNKVTEKGKDVELRCDPISGHTALYWYRQSLGQGLEFLIYFQGNSAPDKSGLPSDRFSAERTGGSVSTLTIQRTQQEDSAVYLCASTEQGTEAFFGQGTRLTVV.

The chain combines TRBV25-1 with TRBJ2-1, with 8 positions matching TRBD1. Looked up from germline, CDR1 is MGHDK and CDR2 is SYGVNS. This CDR3 comprises 16 residues. V was pared by 6 bases and J by 8 bases, with 15 bases of the junction left unmatched. DNA for the CDR3: TGTGCCAGCAGCCGAAGAGGGGCAGGGGGCCGAGATGAGCAGTTCTTC. Its protein product is CASSRRGAGGRDEQFF.

This clonotype was detected a few times. The chain carries TRBV24-1 and TRBJ2-1, with D unresolved. The CDR3 is 13 amino acids. The V and J ends lost 2 bases and 3 bases respectively, with 4 bases between them. Germline-derived CDR1 and CDR2 are KGHDR and SFDVKD. The CDR3 DNA reads TGTGCCACCAGTGATTCCAACTACAATGAGCAGTTCTTC. Translated, it gives CATSDSNYNEQFF.

Worth noting for this clonotype: A read error may account for a junction end that differs from germline. The chain is built from TRBV12-3 or TRBV12-4 and TRBJ2-4; TRBD2 matches 9 bases. The CDR3 consists of 13 residues. Written as DNA, the CDR3 is TGTGCCAGCAGTCTAGCGGGGCTCAACATTCAGTACTTC. Translation gives CASSLAGLNIQYF.

The genes are TRBV9 and TRBJ2-6, with D uncertain. CDR1 is SGDLS and CDR2 is YYNGEE in the germline V gene. Trimming stripped 0 bases from V and 0 bases from J, with 1 base between. The CDR3 is 14 amino acids. CDR3 in DNA: TGTGCCAGCAGCGTAGTCTCTGGGGCCAACGTCCTGACTTTC. Translation: CASSVVSGANVLTF.